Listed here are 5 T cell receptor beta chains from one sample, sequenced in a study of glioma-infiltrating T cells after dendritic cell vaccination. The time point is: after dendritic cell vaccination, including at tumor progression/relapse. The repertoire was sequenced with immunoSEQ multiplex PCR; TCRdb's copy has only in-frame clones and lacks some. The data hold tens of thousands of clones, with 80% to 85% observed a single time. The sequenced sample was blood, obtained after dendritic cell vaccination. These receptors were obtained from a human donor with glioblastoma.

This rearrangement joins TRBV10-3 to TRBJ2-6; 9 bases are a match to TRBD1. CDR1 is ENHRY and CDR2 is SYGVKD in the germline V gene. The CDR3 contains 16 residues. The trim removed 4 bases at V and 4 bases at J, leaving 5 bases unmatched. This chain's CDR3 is CAISGTGGAGANVLTF. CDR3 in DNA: TGTGCCATCAGTGGAACAGGGGGCGCGGGGGCCAACGTCCTGACTTTC.

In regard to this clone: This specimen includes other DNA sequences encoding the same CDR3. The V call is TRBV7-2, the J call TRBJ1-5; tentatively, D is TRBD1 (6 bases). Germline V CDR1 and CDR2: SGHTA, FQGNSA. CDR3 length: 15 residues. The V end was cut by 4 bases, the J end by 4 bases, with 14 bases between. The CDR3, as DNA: TGTGCCAGCAGCTCGAGGGGACAACAGAATCAGCCCCAGCATTTT. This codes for CASSSRGQQNQPQHF.

This CDR3 is CASSQQPTSSYNSPLHF. DNA for the CDR3: TGTGCCAGCAGCCAACAACCCACGAGCTCCTATAATTCACCCCTCCACTTT. V gene TRBV4-2 combines with J gene TRBJ1-6; D is unclear. Germline V gene sequence: CDR1 LGHNA, CDR2 YNFKEQ. The CDR3 sequence is 17 residues long. V shed 2 bases and J shed 0 bases, with 11 bases lying between them.

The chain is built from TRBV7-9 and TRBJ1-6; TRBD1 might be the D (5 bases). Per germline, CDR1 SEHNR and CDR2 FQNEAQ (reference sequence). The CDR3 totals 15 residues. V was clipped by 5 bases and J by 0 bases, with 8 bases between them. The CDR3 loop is CASSPGGSYNSPLHF. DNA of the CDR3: TGTGCCAGCAGCCCCGGGGGCTCCTATAATTCACCCCTCCACTTT.

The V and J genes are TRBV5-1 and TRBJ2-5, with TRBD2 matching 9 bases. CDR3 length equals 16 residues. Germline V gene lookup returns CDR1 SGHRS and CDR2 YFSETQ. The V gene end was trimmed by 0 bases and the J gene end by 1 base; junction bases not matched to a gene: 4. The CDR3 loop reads CASSLDTAGGQETQYF. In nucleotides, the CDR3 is TGCGCCAGCAGCTTGGATACAGCGGGGGGCCAAGAGACCCAGTACTTC.